A single TCR beta chain is shown here with its context. Its antigen is unknown. Patients had blood sampled at baseline and again on cycle 4 day 1 and cycle 7 day 1. The entry originates in a study of OX40 agonist ivuxolimab in advanced cancers. Between the trimmed V and J ends, which lost 0 bases and 5 bases, there was a span of 13 bases. This CDR3 comprises 15 residues. The germline V gene has CDR1 SGHVS and CDR2 FNYEAQ. General study points: Relative to CD4+ cells, CD8+ T cells on average had more expanded clones.

Sequenced by immunoSEQ multiplex PCR; TCRdb stores in-frame clones only, minus some. Here the sample spans about 71,000 clones, around 82% being singletons. The sequence was obtained from an adult with an advanced solid tumor such as melanoma, head and neck, liver or kidney cancer. The sequencing here drew on CD4+ or CD8+ T cells sorted from blood, taken in a trial of the OX40 agonist ivuxolimab. The chain is built from TRBV7-6 and TRBJ1-2; no clear D gene. CDR3 sequence (DNA): TGTGCCAGCAGCTTAGCGCCGGGGAGTCGGTATGGCTACACCTTC. Residues: CASSLAPGSRYGYTF.